Below are 4 T cell receptor beta chains sequenced from a single sample in a study of cytomegalovirus exposure and HLA in healthy donors. Use of 60 Vbeta and 13 Jbeta primers characterized the PCR. Assay: immunoSEQ multiplex PCR; the TCRdb copy retains only in-frame clones and omits some. This sample has roughly 100,000 clones, with approximately 76% found just once. The sequenced material came from PBMCs. The receptors originated from a man aged 35 to 55 in good health and CMV-seropositive.

The chain couples TRBV4-1 to TRBJ2-3, with TRBD2 as a possible D gene (6 bases). With 3 bases removed from V and 0 bases from J, the gap between germline ends came to 13 bases. CDR1 and CDR2 (germline): MGHRA, YSYEKL. CDR3 length equals 16 residues. CDR3 residues: CASSHPLRGSTDTQYF. The CDR3 DNA reads as TGCGCCAGCAGCCATCCCCTCCGGGGGAGCACAGATACGCAGTATTTT.

As concerns this clone: A read error may account for a junction end that differs from germline. This chain uses TRBV5-1 with TRBJ2-7; TRBD2 aligns across 7 bases. From germline, CDR1 is SGHRS and CDR2 YFSETQ. The CDR3 loop spans 13 amino acids. The DNA of the CDR3 is TGCGCCAGCAGCTTAGAAGATGTGGCGGGGGAGCACTTC. It is translated as CASSLEDVAGEHF.

The gene calls are TRBV7-9 and TRBJ1-5; a weak D match, TRBD1 (6 bases). Trimming removed 5 bases from V and 3 bases from J, with 14 bases in between. Germline V gene sequence: CDR1 SEHNR, CDR2 FQNEAQ (reference sequence). This CDR3 region has 15 residues. The CDR3 reads CASSQTQGYNQPQHF. The CDR3 DNA is TGTGCCAGCAGCCAGACACAGGGTTACAATCAGCCCCAGCATTTT.

This rearrangement joins TRBV19 to TRBJ1-6, with unresolved D. The CDR3 runs to 14 residues. Deletions cut 5 bases from V and 7 bases from J, with 12 bases between. CDR1 LNHDA and CDR2 SQIVND come from the germline V gene (reference sequence). CDR3 in amino acids: CASSEVTVNSPLHF. The CDR3 DNA is TGTGCCAGTAGTGAGGTGACCGTAAATTCACCCCTCCACTTT.